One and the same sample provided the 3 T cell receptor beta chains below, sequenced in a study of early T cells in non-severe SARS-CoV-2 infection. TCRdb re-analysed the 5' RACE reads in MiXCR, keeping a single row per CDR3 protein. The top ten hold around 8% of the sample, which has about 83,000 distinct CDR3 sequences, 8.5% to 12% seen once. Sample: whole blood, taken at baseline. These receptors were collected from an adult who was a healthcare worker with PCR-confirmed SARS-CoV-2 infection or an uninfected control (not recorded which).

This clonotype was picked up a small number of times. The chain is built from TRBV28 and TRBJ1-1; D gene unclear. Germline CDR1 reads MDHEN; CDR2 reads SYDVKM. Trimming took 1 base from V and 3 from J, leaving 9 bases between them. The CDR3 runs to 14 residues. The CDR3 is CASSLSLGYTEAFF. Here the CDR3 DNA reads TGTGCCAGCAGTTTATCCCTGGGGTACACTGAAGCTTTCTTT.

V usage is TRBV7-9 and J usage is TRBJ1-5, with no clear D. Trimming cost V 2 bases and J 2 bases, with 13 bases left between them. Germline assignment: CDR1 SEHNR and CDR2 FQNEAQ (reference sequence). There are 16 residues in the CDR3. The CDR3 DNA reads TGTGCCAGCAGCTTATGGGGAGGACTTGGCAATCAGCCCCAGCATTTT. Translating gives CASSLWGGLGNQPQHF.

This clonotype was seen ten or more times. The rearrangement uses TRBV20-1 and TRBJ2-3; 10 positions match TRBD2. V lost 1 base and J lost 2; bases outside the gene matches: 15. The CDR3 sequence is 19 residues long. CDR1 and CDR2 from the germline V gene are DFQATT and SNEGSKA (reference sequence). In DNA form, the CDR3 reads TGCAGTGCTAGAGGAGCAGCCCGGGGGACTAGCGCACCCACAGATACGCAGTATTTT. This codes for CSARGAARGTSAPTDTQYF.